This TCR beta chain comes out of a study of shared clonotypes between healthy human individuals (dated by TCRdb to the early 2020s). Regarding the research as a whole: A couple of women and a few men aged 18 to 49 years were included in the cohort. Libraries were prepared and TCR repertoires were sequenced by different laboratories using diverse techniques, in order to increase sequencing depth and limit assay-specific biases. Each donor's leukapheresis produced roughly between roughly 0.94 and 9.5 billion PBMCs. Per donor, three plates each were used for CD4 naive and CD4 memory, two for CD8 naive, and one for CD8 memory. Blood TCR repertoires of about five healthy adults were deeply sequenced to estimate repertoire size and the extent of clonotype sharing between individuals. Overall study outcomes, separate from this receptor: Across four donors, around 5.4% of naive CD4, around 3.5% of naive CD8, about 2% of memory CD4, and 0.3% to 0.45% of memory CD8 clonotypes were shared. Compared with non-shared clonotypes, the clonotypes found in all four sorted-subset donors had higher generation probabilities. Naive subsets generally had larger estimated clonotype richness than memory subsets did. The small number of donors limited the genetic and exposure-history diversity represented. Even with the large sequencing depth, rarefaction of the sorted-subset datasets indicated that sequencing was incomplete. Pairwise subsampling led to the expectation that sequencing depth would affect the degree of clonotype sharing among donors. Only blood was sampled, and tissue TCR repertoires likely differ from those in blood.

Concerning this clone itself: What antigen it recognizes has not been identified. No clone much larger than this one lies a single base away; base qualities are absent.

The donors were healthy, HIV-negative adults with no recently reported acute infections or vaccinations. Every donor was a Caucasian adult residing in Nashville, Tennessee, USA. CD4+ T cells were enriched by magnetic negative selection, after which naive cells were positively selected on CD45RA and the negative fraction was taken as the memory subset. After blood collection by leukapheresis, PBMCs were isolated using Ficoll-Histopaque density gradient centrifugation and then cryopreserved in the vapor phase of liquid nitrogen. Purity and quantity of every magnetically sorted T cell population were checked by analytical flow cytometry. Each sorted fraction had its genomic DNA isolated and then quantified by UV absorbance on a Nanodrop 2000c. Using the deep immunoSEQ assay, TCR CDR3 regions were amplified from genomic DNA by multiplex PCR. Extracted genomic DNA from each cell subset was spread evenly across all wells of several immunoSEQ 96-well plates, with each plate serving as a replicate. For sorted subsets, around 0.2 ug of genomic DNA, equivalent to around 30,000 T cell genomes, went into each replicate PCR. Purified libraries were quantified with a Qubit 3.0 fluorometer, sized on a Bioanalyzer 2100, and re-quantified with the KAPA Library Quantification kit. A separate single-read 150-cycle Illumina NextSeq 550 flow cell was used to sequence each immunoSEQ 96-well plate. As for how the authors treated the data: Because the immunoSEQ output included only junctional sequences and no quality scores, the filtering could not be the same as the filtering used for full-length reads. To assign V/J genes and CDR3, sequences were annotated against IMGT germline references using PyIR, a Python wrapper for IgBLAST v1.9. Any read was removed if the V/J assignment was weak (E-value above 1e-6), the CDR3 was missing, or the read contained stop codons, out-of-frame junctions, or ambiguous translated residues. V3J clonotypes were defined as sequences sharing an identical inferred V gene, J gene, and CDR3 amino acid sequence. To compute the percentage overlap between repertoires, the number of shared unique clonotypes was divided by the size of the smaller repertoire. Repertoire richness was assessed with RTK rarefaction, the Chao1 estimator, and Recon v2.1 estimates of unobserved clonotypes. Generation probabilities were computed with OLGA for all TCRbeta clonotypes obtained by the gDNA method from four donors. Held by TCRdb, this immuneACCESS table contains in-frame sequences only and omits some clones. Under half of the omission traces to an unresolved V gene where checked; the cause of the rest is unknown. The V and J calls and clone size come from that table; D and trimming were worked out from the DNA. In this sample the table shows about 1.5 million clones, more than 95% of which occur a single time. The ten largest clones capture more than 0.9% of the sample.

The CDR3 starts with the cysteine, ends with the phenylalanine, and has 18 residues. Here the CDR3 DNA is all that survives: 54 bases in frame from base 1. CDR1 and CDR2 were assigned from the germline V gene (reference sequence) as LNHDA and SQIVND. The germline V end is reduced by 5 bases and the J end by 0 bases; junction bases left unmatched: 11. The rearrangement joined TRBV19 to TRBJ1-5; a stretch of 9 junction bases matches TRBD1. Input material: naive CD4+ T cells sorted from blood. The cell subset or site label, read with the paper, signifies: CD45RA+ positively selected. The sequence was collected from a man aged 30-40 years in good health. The DNA sequence is TGTGCCAGTAGTCCTTTATCACAGGGGGCGTTTAGCAATCAGCCCCAGCATTTT. Its amino acids are CASSPLSQGAFSNQPQHF.